This T cell receptor beta chain is drawn from a study of identical twins. TCRdb independently ran MiXCR on the 5' RACE reads; one entry per CDR3 protein. The table has fewer than 500,000 distinct CDR3 sequences, over 11% seen once. Regarding the study as a whole: Modelling approaches yielded underestimates of out-of-frame TCR alpha sharing between monozygotic twins.

Germline V gene data show CDR1 as SQVTM and CDR2 as ANQGSEA. V dropped 8 bases and J dropped 1 base, with 11 bases sitting between them. The CDR3 has 12 residues. Comment on this clonotype: Its antigen is undetermined.

The same specimen was also included in a second study, on yellow fever vaccine responses in identical twins.

The rearrangement links TRBV29-1 to TRBJ1-1; D remains unclear. This receptor was taken from a woman younger than 35 in good health. What was sequenced was CD4+ T cells sorted from blood. This chain's CDR3 is CSTQRGNTEAFF. CDR3 in DNA: TGCAGCACCCAACGAGGGAACACTGAAGCTTTCTTT.